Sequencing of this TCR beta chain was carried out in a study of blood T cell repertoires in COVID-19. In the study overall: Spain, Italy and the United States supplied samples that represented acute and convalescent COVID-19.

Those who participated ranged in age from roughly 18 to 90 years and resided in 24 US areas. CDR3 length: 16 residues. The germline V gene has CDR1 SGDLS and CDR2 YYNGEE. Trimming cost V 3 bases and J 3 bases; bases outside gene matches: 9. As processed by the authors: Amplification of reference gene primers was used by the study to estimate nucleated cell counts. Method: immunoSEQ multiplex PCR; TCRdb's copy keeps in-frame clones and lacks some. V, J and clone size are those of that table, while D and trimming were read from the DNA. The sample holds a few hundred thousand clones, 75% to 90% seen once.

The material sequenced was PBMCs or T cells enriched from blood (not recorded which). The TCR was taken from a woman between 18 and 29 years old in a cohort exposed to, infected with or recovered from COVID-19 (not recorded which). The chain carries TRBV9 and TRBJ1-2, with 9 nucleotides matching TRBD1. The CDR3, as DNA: TGTGCCAGCAGCGACAACCGGGACAGGGTCGACTATGGCTACACCTTC. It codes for CASSDNRDRVDYGYTF.